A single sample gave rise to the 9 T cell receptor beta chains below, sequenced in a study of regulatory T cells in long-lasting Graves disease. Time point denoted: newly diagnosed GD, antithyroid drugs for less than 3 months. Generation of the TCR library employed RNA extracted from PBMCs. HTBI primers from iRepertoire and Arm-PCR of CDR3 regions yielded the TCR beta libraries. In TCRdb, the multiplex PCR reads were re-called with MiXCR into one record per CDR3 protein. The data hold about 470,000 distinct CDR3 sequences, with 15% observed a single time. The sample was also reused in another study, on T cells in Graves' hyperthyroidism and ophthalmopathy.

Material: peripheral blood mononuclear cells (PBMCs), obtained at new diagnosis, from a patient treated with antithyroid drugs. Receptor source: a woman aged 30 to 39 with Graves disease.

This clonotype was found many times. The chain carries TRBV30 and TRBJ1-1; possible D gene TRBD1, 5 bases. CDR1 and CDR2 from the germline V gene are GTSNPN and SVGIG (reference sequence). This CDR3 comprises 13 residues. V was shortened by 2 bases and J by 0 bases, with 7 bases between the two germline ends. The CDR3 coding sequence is TGTGCCTGGAGTTCAGGGCTGAACACTGAAGCTTTCTTT. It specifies CAWSSGLNTEAFF.

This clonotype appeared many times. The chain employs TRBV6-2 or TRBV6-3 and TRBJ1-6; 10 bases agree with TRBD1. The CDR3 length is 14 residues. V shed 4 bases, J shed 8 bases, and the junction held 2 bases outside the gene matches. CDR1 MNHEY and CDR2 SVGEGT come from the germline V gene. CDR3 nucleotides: TGTGCCAGCAGTTCGGGACAGGGGTATTCACCCCTCCACTTT. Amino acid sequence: CASSSGQGYSPLHF.

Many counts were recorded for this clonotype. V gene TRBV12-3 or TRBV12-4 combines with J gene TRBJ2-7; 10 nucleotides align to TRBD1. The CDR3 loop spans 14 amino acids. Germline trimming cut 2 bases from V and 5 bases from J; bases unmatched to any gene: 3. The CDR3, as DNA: TGTGCCAGCAGTTTAAGGACAGGGGGTAACGAGCAGTACTTC. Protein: CASSLRTGGNEQYF.

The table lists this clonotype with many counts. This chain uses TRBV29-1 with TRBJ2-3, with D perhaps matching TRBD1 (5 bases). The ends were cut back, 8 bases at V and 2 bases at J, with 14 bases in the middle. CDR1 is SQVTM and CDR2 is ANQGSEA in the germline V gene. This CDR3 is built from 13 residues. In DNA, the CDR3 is TGCAGCACCAGACAGAGATTCACAGATACGCAGTATTTT. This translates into CSTRQRFTDTQYF.

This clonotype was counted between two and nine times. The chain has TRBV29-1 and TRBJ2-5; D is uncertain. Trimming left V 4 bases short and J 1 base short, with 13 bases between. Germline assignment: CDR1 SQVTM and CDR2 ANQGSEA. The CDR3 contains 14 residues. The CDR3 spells CSVGVRRAQETQYF. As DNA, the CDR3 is TGCAGCGTTGGAGTTCGCAGAGCCCAAGAGACCCAGTACTTC.

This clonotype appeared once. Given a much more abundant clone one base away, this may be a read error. CDR3 DNA sequence: TGCGCCAGCAGCTTGGGAGGGGGTACAGTCTGCGAGCAGTACTTC. As protein: CASSLGGGTVCEQYF. This chain links TRBV5-1 with TRBJ2-7; a possible D gene is TRBD1 (6 bases). Germline values: CDR1 SGHRS, CDR2 YFSETQ. The length of the CDR3 is 15 residues. Trimming left V 0 bases short and J 6 bases short, with 16 bases between.

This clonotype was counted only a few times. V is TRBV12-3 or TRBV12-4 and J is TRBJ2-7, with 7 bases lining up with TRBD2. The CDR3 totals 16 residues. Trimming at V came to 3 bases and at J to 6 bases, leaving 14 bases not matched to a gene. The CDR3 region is CASSLGPGGLGSEQYF. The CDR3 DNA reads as TGTGCCAGCAGTTTGGGTCCGGGAGGCTTAGGAAGCGAGCAGTACTTC.

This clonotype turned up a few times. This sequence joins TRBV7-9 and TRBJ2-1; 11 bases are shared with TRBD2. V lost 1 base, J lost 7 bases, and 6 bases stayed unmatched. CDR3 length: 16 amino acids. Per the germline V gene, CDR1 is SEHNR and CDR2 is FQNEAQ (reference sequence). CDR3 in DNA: TGTGCCAGCAGCTTAGTTAGCGGGAGGGCCTTAAATGAGCAGTTCTTC. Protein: CASSLVSGRALNEQFF. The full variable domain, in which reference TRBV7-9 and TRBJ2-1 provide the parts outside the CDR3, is DTGVSQNPRHKITKRGQNVTFRCDPISEHNRLYWYRQTLGQGPEFLTYFQNEAQLEKSRLLSDRFSAERPKGSFSTLEIQRTEQGDSAMYLCASSLVSGRALNEQFFGPGTRLTVL.

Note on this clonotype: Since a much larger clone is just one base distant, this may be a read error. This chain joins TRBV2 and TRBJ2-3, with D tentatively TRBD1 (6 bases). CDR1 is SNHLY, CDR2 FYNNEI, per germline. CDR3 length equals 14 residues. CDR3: CTSSEHRDTDTQYF. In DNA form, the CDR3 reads TGTACCAGCAGTGAACACAGGGATACAGATACGCAGTATTTT.